These 26 T cell receptor beta chains share one sample of origin, sequenced in a study of cytomegalovirus exposure and HLA in healthy donors. TCRdb's copy holds only in-frame clones and misses some; the assay was immunoSEQ multiplex PCR. The data show more than 140,000 clones, with roughly nine tenths seen just once and 3% to 3.5% held by the top ten. The sequencing sample was made of PBMCs. These receptors were obtained from a woman between 18 and 29 years old in good health and CMV-seropositive.

V usage is TRBV27 and J usage is TRBJ2-3; TRBD1 might be the D (6 bases). The CDR3 totals 14 residues. Germline V lookup: CDR1 MNHEY, CDR2 SMNVEV (reference sequence). The V end lost 4 bases, the J end lost 0 bases, and 8 bases lay between the germline ends. This CDR3 is CASSSGQSTDTQYF. The DNA of the CDR3 is TGTGCCAGCAGTTCCGGACAGAGCACAGATACGCAGTATTTT.

The genes are TRBV7-2 and TRBJ1-5, with D possibly matching TRBD1 (6 bases). This CDR3 spans 15 amino acids. Germline assignment: CDR1 SGHTA and CDR2 FQGNSA. V lost 5 bases to trimming and J lost 3 bases, with 14 bases between them. The CDR3 spells CASSPESGVNQPQHF. The CDR3 DNA sequence: TGTGCCAGCAGCCCGGAGTCAGGGGTCAATCAGCCCCAGCATTTT.

The chain couples TRBV30 to TRBJ1-2, with 9 bases matching TRBD1. With V trimmed by 0 bases and J by 2 bases, 1 base remained unmatched. The CDR3 totals 14 residues. Germline CDR1 is GTSNPN and CDR2 is SVGIG (reference sequence). CDR3 bases: TGTGCCTGGAGTGTAGGGACAGGGAACTATGGCTACACCTTC. It is translated as CAWSVGTGNYGYTF.

V is TRBV6-1 and J is TRBJ1-4, with D perhaps TRBD1 (6 bases). Looked up from germline, CDR1 is MNHNS and CDR2 is SASEGT. Between the trimmed V and J ends, which lost 6 bases and 3 bases, there was a span of 8 bases. The CDR3 sequence is 13 residues long. CDR3 residues: CASRQGPNEKLFF. The CDR3 DNA follows: TGTGCCAGCAGACAGGGTCCTAATGAAAAACTGTTTTTT.

Only one count was recorded for this clone. The chain has TRBV5-1 and TRBJ2-7, with D possibly being TRBD2 (6 bases). This CDR3 comprises 13 residues. V lost 5 bases, J lost 3 bases, and 12 bases lay in between. Germline V gene lookup returns CDR1 SGHRS and CDR2 YFSETQ. The CDR3 loop is CASRGGSYYEQYF. The CDR3, as DNA: TGCGCCAGCAGGGGGGGATCATACTACGAGCAGTACTTC. The whole variable domain, remainder taken from reference TRBV5-1 and TRBJ2-7, is KAGVTQTPRYLIKTRGQQVTLSCSPISGHRSVSWYQQTPGQGLQFLFEYFSETQRNKGNFPGRFSGRQFSNSRSEMNVSTLELGDSALYLCASRGGSYYEQYFGPGTRLTVT.

The gene calls are TRBV5-1 and TRBJ2-2, with 13 bases lining up with TRBD2. Trimming removed 6 bases from V and 0 bases from J; junction bases left unmatched: 5. Germline-derived CDR1 and CDR2 are SGHRS and YFSETQ. The CDR3 extends over 17 amino acids. The CDR3 loop is CASNRGTSGTNTGELFF. CDR3 DNA: TGCGCCAGCAATCGGGGGACTAGCGGGACGAACACCGGGGAGCTGTTTTTT.

J is TRBJ1-5 and V is TRBV6-5, with D hard to call. The germline CDR1 and CDR2 sequences are MNHEY and SVGAGI. The CDR3 extends over 13 amino acids. V was trimmed by 5 bases and J by 6 bases, leaving 11 bases between them. CDR3 amino acids: CASSEGPGQPQHF. DNA of the CDR3: TGTGCCAGCAGTGAGGGTCCAGGTCAGCCCCAGCATTTT.

In its sample, this clone was seen once. The genes are TRBV28 and TRBJ2-7; a weak D match, TRBD2 (6 bases). V was cut by 7 bases and J by 3 bases, with 19 bases left in between. Germline V CDR1 and CDR2: MDHEN, SYDVKM. This CDR3 region has 15 residues. The CDR3 reads CASIPRRGFSYEQYF. The CDR3 nucleotides read TGTGCCAGCATTCCGAGGAGGGGTTTCAGCTACGAGCAGTACTTC.

This clone was detected only a few times. V and J are TRBV11-3 and TRBJ2-2; weak D call: TRBD1 (5 bases). The germline CDR1 and CDR2 sequences are SGHNT and YENEEA. The CDR3 covers 14 residues. Deletions cut 3 bases from V and 3 bases from J, with 8 bases between. CDR3 sequence reads: CASSLDTYTGELFF. Written as DNA, the CDR3 is TGTGCCAGCAGCTTGGACACCTACACCGGGGAGCTGTTTTTT.

This chain links TRBV27 with TRBJ1-1; no definite D call. The V and J ends lost 1 base and 0 bases respectively, with 9 bases between them. The CDR3 has 15 amino acids. Germline V lookup: CDR1 MNHEY, CDR2 SMNVEV (reference sequence). CDR3 loop: CASSLYGGMNTEAFF. The CDR3 bases are TGTGCCAGCAGTTTATATGGCGGAATGAACACTGAAGCTTTCTTT.

A single count supports this clone. J is TRBJ2-1 and V is TRBV9, with TRBD2 as a possible D gene (10 bases). The CDR3 has 15 amino acids. The V gene's germline CDR1 is SGDLS and CDR2 YYNGEE. Trimming stripped 4 bases from V and 10 bases from J, with 21 bases between. CDR3 nucleotide sequence: TGTGCCAGCAGCCCCGAACTAGCGGGACAGGGAGAGCAGTTCTTC. Protein product: CASSPELAGQGEQFF. The whole variable domain, remainder taken from reference TRBV9 and TRBJ2-1, is DSGVTQTPKHLITATGQRVTLRCSPRSGDLSVYWYQQSLDQGLQFLIQYYNGEERAKGNILERFSAQQFPDLHSELNLSSLELGDSALYFCASSPELAGQGEQFFGPGTRLTVL.

The chain uses TRBV6-6 and TRBJ2-5; D perhaps matches TRBD2 (6 bases). CDR1 MNHNY and CDR2 SVGAGI come from the germline V gene (reference sequence). V lost 2 bases and J lost 5, with 12 bases in between. This CDR3 comprises 14 residues. For the CDR3, the DNA is TGTGCCAGCAGTTACCGGGCGGGATGGGAGACCCAGTACTTC. Translating it yields CASSYRAGWETQYF.

V gene TRBV29-1 combines with J gene TRBJ1-2; 7 positions agree with TRBD1. V lost 5 bases and J lost 7; bases outside the gene matches: 16. Germline assignment: CDR1 SQVTM and CDR2 ANQGSEA. The CDR3 covers 15 residues. CDR3 nucleotide sequence: TGCAGCGTTTCAAACAGGGGCTCGAACTCGGCTGGCTACACCTTC. Translating it yields CSVSNRGSNSAGYTF.

V and J are TRBV27 and TRBJ2-4; tentatively, D is TRBD2 (7 bases). CDR3 size: 15 residues. Germline V gives CDR1 MNHEY, CDR2 SMNVEV (reference sequence). V gave up 0 bases and J gave up 6 bases, with 12 bases separating them. The CDR3 is CASSLSGGGRNIQYF. The CDR3, as DNA: TGTGCCAGCAGTTTATCGGGGGGCGGGAGAAACATTCAGTACTTC.

The chain is built from TRBV29-1 and TRBJ2-5, with a tentative D call TRBD2 (5 bases). Germline-derived CDR1 and CDR2 are SQVTM and ANQGSEA. Trimming pared 3 bases from V and 2 bases from J, leaving 13 bases between. The CDR3 loop spans 14 amino acids. CDR3 sequence (DNA): TGCAGCGTTGATCAGGCGGGCGTACAAGAGACCCAGTACTTC. This translates into CSVDQAGVQETQYF.

The chain employs TRBV6-5 and TRBJ2-7; a possible D gene is TRBD2 (5 bases). The CDR3 sequence is 14 residues long. Trimming removed 2 bases from V and 2 bases from J, with 10 bases in between. Germline V CDR1 and CDR2: MNHEY, SVGAGI. The CDR3 protein is CASSYRETTYEQYF. The CDR3 DNA sequence: TGTGCCAGCAGTTACAGGGAGACAACCTACGAGCAGTACTTC.

The rearrangement links TRBV7-9 to TRBJ1-2, with a tentative D call TRBD1 (5 bases). Trimming removed 5 bases from V and 0 bases from J, with 13 bases in between. CDR3 size: 15 residues. The germline gives CDR1 SEHNR, CDR2 FQNEAQ (reference sequence). This chain's CDR3 is CASSQQTGANYGYTF. CDR3 bases: TGTGCCAGCAGCCAACAGACGGGGGCTAACTATGGCTACACCTTC.

V and J are TRBV5-1 and TRBJ2-1, with TRBD2 identical over 14 bases. The germline V gene has CDR1 SGHRS and CDR2 YFSETQ. The CDR3 has 15 amino acids. V was pared by 4 bases and J by 7 bases, with 4 bases of the junction left unmatched. The CDR3, as DNA: TGCGCCAGCAGCCGACTAGCGGGAGGGCTAAATGAGCAGTTCTTC. Translated, it gives CASSRLAGGLNEQFF.

The chain uses TRBV10-2 and TRBJ1-4; D is ambiguous. This CDR3 comprises 12 residues. The V gene lost 8 bases and the J gene lost 6 bases, with 10 bases spanning the gap. Per germline, CDR1 WSHSY and CDR2 SAAADI. CDR3 nucleotide sequence: TGCGCCAGCGCCTCCCGGGATGAAAAACTGTTTTTT. It translates to CASASRDEKLFF.

The chain joins TRBV9 to TRBJ2-2; 10 bases map to TRBD2. Germline-derived CDR1 and CDR2 are SGDLS and YYNGEE. This CDR3 contains 19 residues. The ends lost 2 bases at V and 5 bases at J; junction bases unmatched: 15. The CDR3 coding sequence is TGTGCCAGCAGCGTTTTACCCCGGTCTAGCGGGAGTGGGACCGGGGAGCTGTTTTTT. Translating gives CASSVLPRSSGSGTGELFF.

Here the CDR3 DNA reads TGTGCCTGGAGTCCAGGAGCGGGAATGGGAAATGAGCAGTTCTTC. Translating gives CAWSPGAGMGNEQFF. This chain connects TRBV30 to TRBJ2-1; 7 bases line up with TRBD2. The CDR3 has 15 residues. V trimming: 2 bases; J trimming: 7 bases; junction bases outside the gene matches: 11. Germline V gene lookup returns CDR1 GTSNPN and CDR2 SVGIG (reference sequence).

V usage is TRBV13 and J usage is TRBJ1-1; 8 bases agree with TRBD1. V shed 4 bases and J 4 bases; nucleotides not matched to a gene: 2. The CDR3 covers 13 residues. Looked up from germline, CDR1 is PRHDT and CDR2 is FYEKMQ (reference sequence). In nucleotides, the CDR3 is TGTGCCAGCAGCTACACAGGGGGCACTGAAGCTTTCTTT. This codes for CASSYTGGTEAFF.

This clone was seen once. The chain recombines TRBV6-1 with TRBJ2-2; a weak D match, TRBD1 (5 bases). Per the germline V gene, CDR1 is MNHNS and CDR2 is SASEGT. The CDR3 spans 16 residues. V was shortened by 2 bases and J by 6 bases, with 16 bases between the two germline ends. The CDR3 sequence is CASSEQSPGMAGELFF. The CDR3 DNA reads as TGTGCCAGCAGTGAACAATCCCCAGGGATGGCCGGGGAGCTGTTTTTT.

The chain employs TRBV6-1 and TRBJ1-2; 9 bases match TRBD1. Unmatched junction bases numbered 10, after V lost 0 bases and J lost 5 bases. Germline CDR1 MNHNS, CDR2 SASEGT. This CDR3 region has 17 residues. CDR3 amino acids: CASSEAGWGTGTYGYTF. The CDR3 nucleotides read TGTGCCAGCAGTGAAGCAGGTTGGGGGACAGGGACTTATGGCTACACCTTC.

CDR3 DNA: TGTGCCAGCAGCCCGGCGACAGGGTTCCTCTGGGAGCAGTACTTC. Its translation is CASSPATGFLWEQYF. The chain has TRBV11-3 and TRBJ2-7; 7 positions match TRBD1. Germline CDR1 reads SGHNT; CDR2 reads YENEEA. The CDR3 runs to 15 residues. V gave up 5 bases and J gave up 7 bases; unmatched junction bases: 14.

The CDR3: CASSPGGTSGNTGELFF. The CDR3 bases are TGTGCCAGCAGCCCTGGGGGGACTAGCGGTAACACCGGGGAGCTGTTTTTT. The chain couples TRBV11-2 to TRBJ2-2; 11 bases fit TRBD2. The V gene's germline CDR1 is SGHAT and CDR2 FQNNGV. The CDR3 consists of 17 residues. Trimming took 5 bases from V and 2 from J; bases not matched to a gene: 7. Together with reference TRBV11-2 and TRBJ2-2, the CDR3 gives the full variable domain: EAGVAQSPRYKIIEKRQSVAFWCNPISGHATLYWYQQILGQGPKLLIQFQNNGVVDDSQLPKDRFSAERLKGVDSTLKIQPAKLEDSAVYLCASSPGGTSGNTGELFFGEGSRLTVL.